The sequence of this T cell receptor (beta chain) was determined in a study of blood T cell repertoires in COVID-19. Study context: Samples taken during acute and convalescent COVID-19 were collected in the United States, Italy and Spain. PBMCs, B-cell-depleted T cells, or T cells provided the cDNA or gDNA that made up the material.

Deletions cut 3 bases from V and 11 bases from J, with 20 bases between. The CDR3 spans 15 residues. Germline V CDR1 and CDR2: LGHDT, YNNKEL (reference sequence). This clone was seen a handful of times. Under the authors' procedure: Reference gene primers were amplified, and this amplification served to estimate nucleated cell counts. Clones were read by immunoSEQ multiplex PCR, and TCRdb kept only the in-frame ones, dropping some. The V and J calls and the clone size are those of that table, but D and trimming were determined from the DNA. The profile shows fewer than 200,000 clones, 65% to 85% of them singletons.

Sequenced sample: peripheral blood. The receptor was isolated from a woman of 80 years or more with acute or convalescent COVID-19. The chain combines TRBV3-1 (or the pseudogene TRBV3-2) with TRBJ2-1; possible D gene TRBD2, 6 bases. The CDR3 nucleotides read TGTGCCAGCAGCCATTCGCCCAGCGGGTCAAGCAAGCAGTTCTTC. The encoded protein is CASSHSPSGSSKQFF.